These T cell receptor beta chains were read from a single sample in a study of human CD8 memory T cell subsets. TCRdb processed the 5' RACE reads again and assigns one entry to each CDR3 protein, with no DNA. Its table lists 4,500 to 7,000 distinct CDR3 sequences. Material: CD8+ T cells from PBMCs. The receptors were gathered from a human donor in good health. Both conserved end residues are part of each CDR3. The listing skips clone size in some rows; elsewhere it reads once, few, many or a size class.

j_call,clone_size,cdr3_length,v_call,cdr3_aa
TRBJ1-4,NA,14,TRBV20-1,CSARDPQGREKLFF
TRBJ2-7,medium-sized,14,TRBV3-1,CASSQEGLSYEQYF
TRBJ2-7,medium-sized,13,TRBV19,CASSPGTGFEQYF
TRBJ2-7,NA,14,TRBV12-3/TRBV12-4,CASSLGQGAGEQYF
TRBJ2-1,NA,15,TRBV6-5,CASSFGEESHNEQFF
TRBJ2-7,NA,15,TRBV3-1,CASSQGTGASYEQYF
TRBJ2-7,NA,13,TRBV20-1,CSAPGTASYEQYF
TRBJ2-1,NA,14,TRBV20-1,CSANDLAGNNEQFF
TRBJ1-4,NA,12,TRBV7-9,CATRGGNEKLFF
TRBJ2-2,NA,14,TRBV12-3/TRBV12-4,CASSFLLNTGELFF
TRBJ2-3,NA,15,TRBV12-3/TRBV12-4,CASSSGLAGTDTQYF
TRBJ2-7,medium-sized,17,TRBV6-2/TRBV6-3,CASTYVAGTGGRYEQYF
TRBJ2-1,NA,17,TRBV4-1,CASSASRTGGAHNEQFF
TRBJ2-1,NA,14,TRBV12-3/TRBV12-4,CASSGLRLKNEQFF
TRBJ1-5,NA,16,TRBV20-1,CSARDSVTFSNQPQHF
TRBJ2-2,NA,14,TRBV20-1,CSASGTGYTGELFF
TRBJ2-2,NA,14,TRBV9,CASSTRSDTGELFF
TRBJ2-1,NA,16,TRBV4-3,CASSLSSGSPYNEQFF
TRBJ1-1,NA,16,TRBV7-9,CASSLRPGSANTEAFF
TRBJ2-7,NA,15,TRBV7-9,CASTSGHGVGYEQYF
TRBJ1-6,NA,16,TRBV5-4,CASSWGGQGPYSPLHF
TRBJ2-2,NA,15,TRBV4-1,CASSPFGVATGELFF
TRBJ2-7,medium-sized,16,TRBV4-1,CASSTGGTGKYYEQYF
TRBJ2-1,NA,15,TRBV12-3/TRBV12-4,CASSPGLAGGGEQFF
TRBJ2-2,NA,11,TRBV9,CASSLSGELFF
TRBJ1-1,NA,11,TRBV29-1,CSVGNFAEAFF
TRBJ2-3,large,14,TRBV13,CASTPGLAKDTQYF
TRBJ2-7,NA,14,TRBV2,CASSERQPYDKQYF
TRBJ2-1,large,15,TRBV20-1,CSARVLAGDPREQFF
TRBJ2-3,NA,14,TRBV4-2,CASSANIGPDTQYF
TRBJ2-5,medium-sized,15,TRBV12-3/TRBV12-4,CASRPGLTVGETQYF
TRBJ2-7,medium-sized,13,TRBV6-2/TRBV6-3,CASSTGTGGEQYF
TRBJ1-6,NA,15,TRBV28,CASGPERGLESPLHF
TRBJ2-3,NA,13,TRBV7-9,CASSAPGGYTQYF
TRBJ2-2,medium-sized,16,TRBV6-2/TRBV6-3,CASSAWTGANTGELFF
TRBJ2-7,NA,14,TRBV12-3/TRBV12-4,CASTGTSGGYEQYF
TRBJ2-1,NA,19,TRBV7-9,CASSHPPGLAGAYYNEQFF
TRBJ1-2,NA,14,TRBV15,CATSSRTGRDGYTF
TRBJ2-1,NA,16,TRBV14,CASSRRTNRAYNEQFF
TRBJ1-3,NA,15,TRBV6-1,CASSDPWRSGNTIYF
TRBJ1-2,medium-sized,13,TRBV12-3/TRBV12-4,CASSGGGAYGYTF
TRBJ2-5,medium-sized,13,TRBV28,CASSYRVGETQYF
TRBJ1-1,NA,13,TRBV9,CASSGGVNTEAFF